This T cell receptor (beta chain) is from a study of CD8+CD57+ T cells in acquired aplastic anemia. Study background: On average, sorted CD4+ and CD8+ cells gave roughly 3 ug of DNA. Study-level points and caveats: Researchers report that around 30 CD8+ CDR3 sequences appeared in both patients and controls. Patients versus controls showed no significant CD8+ Simpson's diversity difference.

Genomic DNA provided the template from which TCR beta VDJ and CDR3 profiles were obtained. From the reads, TCRdb called clonotypes with MiXCR, one entry per CDR3 protein. The sample includes approximately 65,000 distinct CDR3 sequences, 50% to 70% seen only once; the top ten take roughly 2.5%. A remark on this clonotype: Its antigen is still unknown.

Per germline, CDR1 MGHDK and CDR2 SYGVNS. V dropped 3 bases and J dropped 5 bases, with 13 bases sitting between them. This CDR3 has 15 residues. Sequencing was performed on sorted CD4+, CD8+, or CD8+CD57+ T cells (not recorded which) from PBMCs. This rearrangement joins TRBV25-1 to TRBJ1-4, with D perhaps matching TRBD1 (5 bases). This clonotype originated in a human donor in good health, serving as a control. For the CDR3, the DNA is TGTGCCAGCAGTGAGCCCGGACGGGGGAATGAAAAACTGTTTTTT. Protein product: CASSEPGRGNEKLFF.